This TCR beta chain was recorded in a study of spatial heterogeneity in lung cancer. Noted time point: sample taken at primary tumor resection. Whole RNA, which was extracted from tumor, nontumor lung tissue or frozen PBMC, was sequenced without any cell sorting. This CDR3 is 15 amino acids long. The germline V gene encodes CDR1 SGHRS and CDR2 YFSETQ. With 0 bases removed from V and 3 bases from J, the gap between germline ends came to 9 bases. TCRdb ran MiXCR on the 5' RACE reads and lists one entry per CDR3 protein. The sample consists of 35,000 to 45,000 distinct CDR3 sequences, 4% to 6% of them appearing once. The table lists this clonotype with many counts.

The receptor's source is a female donor with early-stage non-small cell lung cancer. Sequenced here: PBMCs, sampled at surgery. The genes are TRBV5-1 and TRBJ2-2; tentatively, D is TRBD2 (6 bases). DNA of the CDR3: TGCGCCAGCAGCTTGGACGGGACTTACACCGGGGAGCTGTTTTTT. Translated: CASSLDGTYTGELFF.